This TCR beta chain was captured in a study of control samples from healthy donors and cancer patients. The CDR3 runs to 15 residues. Using immunoSEQ multiplex PCR, the repertoire was profiled, and TCRdb retains in-frame clones only, with some absent. Altogether 170,000 or so clones are present, around 95% being singletons, with the ten largest covering approximately 8%. This clone came up once. The genes are TRBV21-1 and TRBJ2-7; the table names TRBD1, a call not compared with the DNA. TRBV21-1 is described as a pseudogene. Sequenced material: blood. The TCR was taken from a woman aged 35 to 49 in good health. Written as DNA, the CDR3 is TGTGCCAGCAGCAAGGGACAGGCAGCCTGGAACGAGCAGTACTTC. It encodes CASSKGQAAWNEQYF.